This T cell receptor beta chain was recovered during a study of blood T cell repertoires in COVID-19. Study details: PBMCs, B-cell-depleted T cells, or T cells were the source of the cDNA or gDNA that made up the material.

Trimming cost V 5 bases and J 3 bases, with 11 bases left between them. Looked up from germline, CDR1 is SGHDN and CDR2 is FVKESK. The CDR3 has 13 amino acids. Recovered Cohort 3 donors showed two negative PCRs, clearance, or symptom resolution. The table came from immunoSEQ multiplex PCR; TCRdb's copy has only in-frame clones and leaves some out. Of around 160,000 clones in the sample, over 80% are singletons; the top ten hold approximately 12%. The clonotype originates from a woman in her sixties who had recovered from COVID-19. V gene TRBV14 combines with J gene TRBJ2-7; perhaps TRBD2 as D (6 bases). Sequenced sample: PBMCs or T cells enriched from blood (not recorded which). CDR3 nucleotides: TGTGCCAGCAGCTTGGGACTTCTCTACGAGCAGTACTTC. Amino acids: CASSLGLLYEQYF.